This T cell receptor (beta chain) came from a study of cytomegalovirus exposure and HLA in healthy donors. Study-wide findings and caveats: Three chains tied to CMV proved CMV antigen-specific in vitro.

Comments on this clone: Its antigen is undetermined.

PCR amplification relied on 60 Vbeta primers (plus 13 Jbeta primers). The protocol was immunoSEQ multiplex PCR, while the TCRdb copy is restricted to in-frame clones and leaves out a portion. The specimen's table records 130,000 to 150,000 clones. The ends were cut back, 3 bases at V and 7 bases at J, with 10 bases in the middle. Germline loops: CDR1 MNHNS, CDR2 SASEGT. CDR3 length: 13 residues. V gene TRBV6-1 combines with J gene TRBJ1-5; maybe TRBD1 (6 bases). Sequences were obtained from PBMCs. This clonotype was obtained from a man aged 35 to 55 in good health and CMV-seronegative. The CDR3 nucleotides are TGTGCCAGCAGTGATACAGGGTGGCAGCCCCAGCATTTT. It translates to CASSDTGWQPQHF.